This T cell receptor beta chain emerged from a study of blood T cell repertoires in COVID-19. Repertoires were generated with immunoSEQ multiplex PCR, while TCRdb's copy carries only in-frame clones and drops some. Here the sample spans 250,000 to 300,000 clones, roughly 80% being singletons. The V end was cut by 7 bases, the J end by 4 bases, with 14 bases between. The germline gives CDR1 SNHLY, CDR2 FYNNEI. The CDR3 runs to 14 residues. This rearrangement joins TRBV2 to TRBJ2-1; a weak D match, TRBD1 (6 bases). The TCR originated in a man between 45 and 60 years old who had recovered from COVID-19. Sequencing was done on a sample of PBMCs or T cells enriched from blood (not recorded which). The CDR3 bases are TGTGCCAGCACAACAGGGAATAATTACAATGAGCAGTTCTTC. Translated: CASTTGNNYNEQFF.